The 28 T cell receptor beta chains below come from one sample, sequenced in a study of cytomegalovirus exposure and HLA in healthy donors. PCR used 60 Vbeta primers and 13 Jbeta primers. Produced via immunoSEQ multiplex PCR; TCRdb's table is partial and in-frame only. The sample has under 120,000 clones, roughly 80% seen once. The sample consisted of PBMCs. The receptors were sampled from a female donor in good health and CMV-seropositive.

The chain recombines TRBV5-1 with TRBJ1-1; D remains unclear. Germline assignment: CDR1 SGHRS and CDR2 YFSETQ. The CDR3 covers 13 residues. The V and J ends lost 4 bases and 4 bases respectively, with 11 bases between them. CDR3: CASSTSRGTEAFF. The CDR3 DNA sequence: TGCGCCAGCAGCACTTCACGAGGCACTGAAGCTTTCTTT.

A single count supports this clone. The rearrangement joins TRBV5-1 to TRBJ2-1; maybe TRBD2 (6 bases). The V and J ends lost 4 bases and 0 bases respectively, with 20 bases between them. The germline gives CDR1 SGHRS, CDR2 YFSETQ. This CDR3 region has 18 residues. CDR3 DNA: TGCGCCAGCAGCCGGCTTTCTAGCGACCCTAGCTCCTACAATGAGCAGTTCTTC. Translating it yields CASSRLSSDPSSYNEQFF.

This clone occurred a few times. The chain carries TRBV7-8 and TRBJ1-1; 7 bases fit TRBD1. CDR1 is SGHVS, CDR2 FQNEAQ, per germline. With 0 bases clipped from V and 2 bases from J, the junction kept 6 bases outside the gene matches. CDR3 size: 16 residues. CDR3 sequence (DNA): TGTGCCAGCAGCTTAGCCTACCGGGACAGAAACACTGAAGCTTTCTTT. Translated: CASSLAYRDRNTEAFF.

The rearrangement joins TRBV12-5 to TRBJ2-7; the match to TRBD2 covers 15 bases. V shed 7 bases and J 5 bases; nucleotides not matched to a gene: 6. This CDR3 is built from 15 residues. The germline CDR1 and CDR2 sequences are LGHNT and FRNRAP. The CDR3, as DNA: TGTGCTAGTGCCCCCCGGACTAGCGGGAGGGACGAGCAGTACTTC. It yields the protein CASAPRTSGRDEQYF.

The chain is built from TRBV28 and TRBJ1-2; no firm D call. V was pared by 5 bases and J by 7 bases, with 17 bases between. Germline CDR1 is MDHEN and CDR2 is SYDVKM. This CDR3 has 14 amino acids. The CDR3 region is CASSPISLTSGYTF. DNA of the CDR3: TGTGCCAGCAGTCCGATATCTCTGACAAGTGGCTACACCTTC.

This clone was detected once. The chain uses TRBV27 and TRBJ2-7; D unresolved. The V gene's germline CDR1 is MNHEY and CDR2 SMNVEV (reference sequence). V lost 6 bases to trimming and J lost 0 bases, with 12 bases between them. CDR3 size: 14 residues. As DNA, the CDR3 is TGTGCCAGCAGAGAGACACGTAACTCCTACGAGCAGTACTTC. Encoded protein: CASRETRNSYEQYF.

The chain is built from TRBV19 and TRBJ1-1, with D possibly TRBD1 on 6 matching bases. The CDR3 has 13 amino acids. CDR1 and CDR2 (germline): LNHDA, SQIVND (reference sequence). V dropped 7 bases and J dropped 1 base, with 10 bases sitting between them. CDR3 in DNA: TGTGCCAGTACCTCAGGGGCGAACACTGAAGCTTTCTTT. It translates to CASTSGANTEAFF.

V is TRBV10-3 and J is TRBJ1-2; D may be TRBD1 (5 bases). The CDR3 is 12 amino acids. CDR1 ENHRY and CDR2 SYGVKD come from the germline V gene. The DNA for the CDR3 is TGTGGGCAGGGAATCTCTAACTATGGCTACACCTTC. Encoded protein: CGQGISNYGYTF.

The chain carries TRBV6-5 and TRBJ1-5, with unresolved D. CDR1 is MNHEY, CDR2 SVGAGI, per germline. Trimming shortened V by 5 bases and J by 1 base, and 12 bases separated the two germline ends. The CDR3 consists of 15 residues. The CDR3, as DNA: TGTGCCAGCAGTCTGAGGAAAAACAGCAATCAGCCCCAGCATTTT. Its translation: CASSLRKNSNQPQHF.

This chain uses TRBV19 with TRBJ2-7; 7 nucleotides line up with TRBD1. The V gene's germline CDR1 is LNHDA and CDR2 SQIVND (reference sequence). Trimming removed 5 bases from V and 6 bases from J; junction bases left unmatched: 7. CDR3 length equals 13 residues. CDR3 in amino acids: CASSSTDRTEQYF. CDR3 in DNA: TGTGCCAGTAGTTCAACGGACAGGACCGAGCAGTACTTC.

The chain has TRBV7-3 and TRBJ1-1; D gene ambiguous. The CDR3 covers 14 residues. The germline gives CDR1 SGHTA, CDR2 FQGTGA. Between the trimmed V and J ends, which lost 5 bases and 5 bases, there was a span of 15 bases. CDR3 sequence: CASSLLPIGTEAFF. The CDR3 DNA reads TGTGCCAGCAGCCTGCTACCTATTGGTACTGAAGCTTTCTTT.

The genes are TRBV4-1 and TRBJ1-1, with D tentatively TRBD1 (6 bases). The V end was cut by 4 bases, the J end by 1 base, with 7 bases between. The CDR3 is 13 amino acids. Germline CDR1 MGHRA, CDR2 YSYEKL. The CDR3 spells CASSPTGNTEAFF. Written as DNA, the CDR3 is TGCGCCAGCAGCCCGACAGGGAACACTGAAGCTTTCTTT.

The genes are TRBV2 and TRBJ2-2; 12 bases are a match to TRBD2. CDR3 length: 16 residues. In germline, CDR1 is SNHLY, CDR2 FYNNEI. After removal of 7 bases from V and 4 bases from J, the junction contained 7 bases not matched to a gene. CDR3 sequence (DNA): TGTGCCAGCACCCTAGCGGGAGGGCCGAGCACCGGGGAGCTGTTTTTT. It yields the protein CASTLAGGPSTGELFF.

The CDR3 here is CASSLVDSFSYNEQFF. CDR3 in DNA: TGCGCCAGCAGCTTGGTAGACAGCTTCTCCTACAATGAGCAGTTCTTC. The rearrangement links TRBV5-1 to TRBJ2-1, with TRBD1 as a possible D gene (5 bases). In germline, CDR1 is SGHRS, CDR2 YFSETQ. Trimming removed 0 bases at V and 0 bases at J, with 10 bases between. The CDR3 is 16 amino acids.

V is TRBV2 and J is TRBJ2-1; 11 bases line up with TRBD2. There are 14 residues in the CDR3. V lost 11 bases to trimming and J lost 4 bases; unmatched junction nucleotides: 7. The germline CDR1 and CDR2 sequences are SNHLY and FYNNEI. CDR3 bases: TGTGCCGGAACCGGGACTAGCGGTTACAATGAGCAGTTCTTC. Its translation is CAGTGTSGYNEQFF.

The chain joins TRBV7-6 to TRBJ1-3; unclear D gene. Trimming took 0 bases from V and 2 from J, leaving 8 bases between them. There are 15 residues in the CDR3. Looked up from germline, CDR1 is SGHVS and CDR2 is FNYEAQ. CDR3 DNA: TGTGCCAGCAGCTTAGCCGGTCATGCTGGAAACACCATATATTTT. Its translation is CASSLAGHAGNTIYF.

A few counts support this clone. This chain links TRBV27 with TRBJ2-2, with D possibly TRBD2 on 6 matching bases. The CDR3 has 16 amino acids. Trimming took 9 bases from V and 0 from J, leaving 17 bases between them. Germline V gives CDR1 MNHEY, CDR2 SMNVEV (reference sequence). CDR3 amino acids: CASTWRGLSNTGELFF. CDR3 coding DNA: TGTGCCAGTACATGGCGGGGACTTTCGAACACCGGGGAGCTGTTTTTT.

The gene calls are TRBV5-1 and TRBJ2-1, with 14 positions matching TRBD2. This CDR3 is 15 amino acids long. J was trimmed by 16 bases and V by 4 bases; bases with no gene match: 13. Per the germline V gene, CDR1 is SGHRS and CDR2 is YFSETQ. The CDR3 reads CASSGQSGLAGVSFF. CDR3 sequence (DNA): TGCGCCAGCAGCGGACAATCGGGACTAGCGGGAGTTTCTTTCTTC.

The CDR3: CASSELAYEQFF. The DNA of the CDR3 is TGTGCCAGCAGTGAACTAGCCTATGAGCAGTTCTTC. The rearrangement links TRBV2 to TRBJ2-1; D perhaps matches TRBD2 (5 bases). Trimming took 2 bases from V and 8 from J, leaving 7 bases between them. CDR1 and CDR2 (germline): SNHLY, FYNNEI. The CDR3 contains 12 residues.

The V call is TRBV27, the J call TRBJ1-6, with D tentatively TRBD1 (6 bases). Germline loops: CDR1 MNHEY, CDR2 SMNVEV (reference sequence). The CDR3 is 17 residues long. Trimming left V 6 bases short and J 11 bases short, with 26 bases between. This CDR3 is CASSLQVGATILTPLHF. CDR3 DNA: TGTGCCAGCAGCTTACAGGTGGGGGCGACCATACTGACACCCCTCCACTTT.

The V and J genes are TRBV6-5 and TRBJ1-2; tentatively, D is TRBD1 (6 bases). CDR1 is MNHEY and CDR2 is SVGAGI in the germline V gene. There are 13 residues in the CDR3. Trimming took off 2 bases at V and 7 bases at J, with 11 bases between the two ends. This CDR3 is CASSYDRLAGYTF. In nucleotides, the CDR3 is TGTGCCAGCAGTTACGACAGGTTGGCTGGCTACACCTTC.

The CDR3 sequence: CASRETGGEAFF. The CDR3 bases are TGTGCCAGCAGGGAGACAGGGGGGGAAGCTTTCTTT. The chain uses TRBV2 and TRBJ1-1; 9 bases match TRBD1. Germline assignment: CDR1 SNHLY and CDR2 FYNNEI. This CDR3 is built from 12 residues. The ends lost 6 bases at V and 8 bases at J; junction bases unmatched: 4.

Here the CDR3 DNA reads TGTGCCAGCAGAGAGACTAGCGGGAGTTACGAGCAGTACTTC. It is translated as CASRETSGSYEQYF. This rearrangement joins TRBV6-5 to TRBJ2-7; 12 nucleotides agree with TRBD2. The CDR3 runs 14 residues. The V and J ends lost 6 bases and 4 bases, in that order; junction bases with no gene match: 4. Germline V CDR1 and CDR2: MNHEY, SVGAGI.

CDR3 in DNA: TGCGCCAGCAGCCCCGCGGGGAGCTCCTATAATTCACCCCTCCACTTT. This encodes CASSPAGSSYNSPLHF. The chain uses TRBV4-1 and TRBJ1-6; D remains unclear. This CDR3 is 16 amino acids long. Germline V gene lookup returns CDR1 MGHRA and CDR2 YSYEKL. Trimming removed 4 bases from V and 0 bases from J, with 10 bases in between.

Here the CDR3 DNA reads TGTGCCAGCAGTTCCAACTCAGGGGCCAACGTCCTGACTTTC. Its translation is CASSSNSGANVLTF. This chain connects TRBV6-5 to TRBJ2-6, with no clear D. The CDR3 extends over 14 amino acids. From germline, CDR1 is MNHEY and CDR2 SVGAGI. Trimming left V 4 bases short and J 4 bases short, with 8 bases between.

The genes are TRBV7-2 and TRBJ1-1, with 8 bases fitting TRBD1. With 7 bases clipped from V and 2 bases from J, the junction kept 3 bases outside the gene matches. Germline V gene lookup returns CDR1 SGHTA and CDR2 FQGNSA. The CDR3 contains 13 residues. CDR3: CASTGQGNTEAFF. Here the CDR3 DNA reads TGTGCCAGCACCGGACAGGGTAACACTGAAGCTTTCTTT.

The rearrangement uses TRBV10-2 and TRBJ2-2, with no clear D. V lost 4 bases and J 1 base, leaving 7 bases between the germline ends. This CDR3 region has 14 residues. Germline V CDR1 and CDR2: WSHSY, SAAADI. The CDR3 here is CASSVAENTGELFF. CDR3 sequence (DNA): TGCGCCAGCAGTGTGGCAGAGAACACCGGGGAGCTGTTTTTT.

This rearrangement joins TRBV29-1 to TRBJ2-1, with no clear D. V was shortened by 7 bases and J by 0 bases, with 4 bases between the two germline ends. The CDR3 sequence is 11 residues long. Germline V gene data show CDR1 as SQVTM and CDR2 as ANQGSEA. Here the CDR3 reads CSGDSYNEQFF. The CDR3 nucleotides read TGCAGCGGCGACTCCTACAATGAGCAGTTCTTC.